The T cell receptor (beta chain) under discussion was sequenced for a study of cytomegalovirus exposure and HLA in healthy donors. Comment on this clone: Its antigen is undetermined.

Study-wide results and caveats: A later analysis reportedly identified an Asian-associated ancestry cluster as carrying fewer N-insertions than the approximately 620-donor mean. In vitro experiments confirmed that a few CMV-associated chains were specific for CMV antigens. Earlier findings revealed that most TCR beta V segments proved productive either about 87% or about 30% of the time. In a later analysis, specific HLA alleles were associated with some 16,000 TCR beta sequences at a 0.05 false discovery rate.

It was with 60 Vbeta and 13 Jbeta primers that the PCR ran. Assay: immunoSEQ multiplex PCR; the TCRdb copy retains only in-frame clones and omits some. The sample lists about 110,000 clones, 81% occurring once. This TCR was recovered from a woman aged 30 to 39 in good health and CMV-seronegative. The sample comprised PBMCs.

The CDR3: CASSPTHLGNQPQHF. The CDR3 DNA follows: TGTGCCAGTAGCCCAACCCACCTAGGCAATCAGCCCCAGCATTTT. The rearrangement links TRBV19 to TRBJ1-5; D is undetermined. The germline V and J ends were trimmed by 6 bases and 2 bases, with 14 bases remaining between them. The CDR3 length is 15 residues. CDR1 and CDR2 from the germline V gene are LNHDA and SQIVND (reference sequence).